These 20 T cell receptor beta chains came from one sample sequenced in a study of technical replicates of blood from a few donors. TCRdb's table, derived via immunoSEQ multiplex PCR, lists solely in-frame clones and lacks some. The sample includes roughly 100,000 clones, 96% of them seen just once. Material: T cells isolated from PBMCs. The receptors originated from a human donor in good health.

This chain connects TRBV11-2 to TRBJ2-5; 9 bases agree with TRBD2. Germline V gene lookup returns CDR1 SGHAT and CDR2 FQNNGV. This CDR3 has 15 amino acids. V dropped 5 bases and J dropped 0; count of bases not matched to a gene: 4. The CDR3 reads CASSRGGVHQETQYF. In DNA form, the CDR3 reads TGTGCCAGCAGCCGCGGGGGGGTCCACCAAGAGACCCAGTACTTC.

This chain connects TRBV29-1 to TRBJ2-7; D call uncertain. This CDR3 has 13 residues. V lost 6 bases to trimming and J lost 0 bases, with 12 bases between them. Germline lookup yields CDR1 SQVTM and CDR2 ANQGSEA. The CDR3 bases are TGCAGCGTGGCTACAGTGAGCTCCTACGAGCAGTACTTC. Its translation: CSVATVSSYEQYF.

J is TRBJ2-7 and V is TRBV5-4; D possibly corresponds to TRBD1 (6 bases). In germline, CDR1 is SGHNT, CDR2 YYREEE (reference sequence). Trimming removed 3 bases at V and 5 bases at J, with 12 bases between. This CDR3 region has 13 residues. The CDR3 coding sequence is TGTGCCAGCAGCTCCCGACCAGGGGACGAGCAGTACTTC. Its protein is CASSSRPGDEQYF.

CDR3 region: CASSIRSGRQGEQYF. The CDR3, as DNA: TGTGCCAGCAGCATACGGTCCGGACGGCAGGGCGAGCAGTACTTC. The chain has TRBV21-1 and TRBJ2-7; no check of the table's D call, TRBD1, against the DNA was made. TRBV21-1 is a pseudogene. The CDR3 has 15 amino acids.

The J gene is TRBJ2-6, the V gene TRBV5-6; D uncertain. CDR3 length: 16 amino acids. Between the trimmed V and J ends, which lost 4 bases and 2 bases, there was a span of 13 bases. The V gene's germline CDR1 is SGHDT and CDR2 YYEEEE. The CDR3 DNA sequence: TGTGCCAGCAGCCCTGCGGAGAATCCTGGGGCCAACGTCCTGACTTTC. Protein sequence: CASSPAENPGANVLTF.

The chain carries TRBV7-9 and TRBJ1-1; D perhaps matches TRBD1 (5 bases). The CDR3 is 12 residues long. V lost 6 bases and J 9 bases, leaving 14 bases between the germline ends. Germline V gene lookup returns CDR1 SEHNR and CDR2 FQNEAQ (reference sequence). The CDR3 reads CASSSQQAQAFF. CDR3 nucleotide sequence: TGTGCCAGCAGTTCTCAACAGGCCCAAGCTTTCTTT.

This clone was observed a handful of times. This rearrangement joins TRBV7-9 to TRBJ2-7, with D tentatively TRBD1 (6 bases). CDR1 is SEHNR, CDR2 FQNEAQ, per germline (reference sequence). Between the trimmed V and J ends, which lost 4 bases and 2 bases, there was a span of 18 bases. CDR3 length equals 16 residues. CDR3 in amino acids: CASSSSFSGHAYEQYF. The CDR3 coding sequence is TGTGCCAGCAGCTCGTCATTCTCGGGACACGCCTACGAGCAGTACTTC.

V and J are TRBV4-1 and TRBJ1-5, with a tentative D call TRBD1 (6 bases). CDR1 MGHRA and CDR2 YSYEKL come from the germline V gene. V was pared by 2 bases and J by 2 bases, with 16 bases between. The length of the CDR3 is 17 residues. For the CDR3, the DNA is TGCGCCAGCAGCCAATTCCGAGCAGGGGTGGGCAATCAGCCCCAGCATTTT. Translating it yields CASSQFRAGVGNQPQHF.

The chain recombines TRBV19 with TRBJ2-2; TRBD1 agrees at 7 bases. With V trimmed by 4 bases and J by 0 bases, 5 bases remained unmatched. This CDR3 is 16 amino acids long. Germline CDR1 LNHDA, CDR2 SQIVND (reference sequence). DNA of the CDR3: TGTGCCAGTAGTAGACACAGGGGACCGAACACCGGGGAGCTGTTTTTT. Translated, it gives CASSRHRGPNTGELFF. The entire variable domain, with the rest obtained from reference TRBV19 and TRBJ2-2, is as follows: DGGITQSPKYLFRKEGQNVTLSCEQNLNHDAMYWYRQDPGQGLRLIYYSQIVNDFQKGDIAEGYSVSREKKESFPLTVTSAQKNPTAFYLCASSRHRGPNTGELFFGEGSRLTVL.

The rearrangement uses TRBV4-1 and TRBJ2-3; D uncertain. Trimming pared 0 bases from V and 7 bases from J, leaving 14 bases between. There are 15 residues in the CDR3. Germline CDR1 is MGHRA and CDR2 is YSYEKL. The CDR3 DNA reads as TGCGCCAGCAGCCAAGATCAGATAGCCTCAAATACGCAGTATTTT. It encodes CASSQDQIASNTQYF.

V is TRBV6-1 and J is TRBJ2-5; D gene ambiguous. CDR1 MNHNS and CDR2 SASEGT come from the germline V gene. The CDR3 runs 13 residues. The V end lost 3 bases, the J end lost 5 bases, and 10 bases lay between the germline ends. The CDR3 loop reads CASSEGEVETQYF. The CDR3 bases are TGTGCCAGCAGTGAGGGCGAAGTCGAGACCCAGTACTTC.

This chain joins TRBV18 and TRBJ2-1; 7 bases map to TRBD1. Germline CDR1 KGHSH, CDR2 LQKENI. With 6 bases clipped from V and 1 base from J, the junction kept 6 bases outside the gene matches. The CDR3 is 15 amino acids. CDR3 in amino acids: CASSLQGFSYNEQFF. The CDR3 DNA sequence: TGTGCCAGCTCGTTACAGGGGTTTTCCTACAATGAGCAGTTCTTC.

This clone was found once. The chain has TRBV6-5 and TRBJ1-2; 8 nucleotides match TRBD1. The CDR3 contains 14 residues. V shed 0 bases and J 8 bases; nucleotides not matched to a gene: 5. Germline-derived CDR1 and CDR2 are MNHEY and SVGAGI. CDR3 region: CASSYSDRAYGYTF. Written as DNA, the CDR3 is TGTGCCAGCAGTTACTCGGACAGGGCCTACGGCTACACCTTC.

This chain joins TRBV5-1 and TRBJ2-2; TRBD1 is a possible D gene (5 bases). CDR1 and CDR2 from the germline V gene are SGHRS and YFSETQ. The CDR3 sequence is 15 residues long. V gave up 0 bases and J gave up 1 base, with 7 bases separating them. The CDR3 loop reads CASSLGDRNTGELFF. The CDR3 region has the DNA TGCGCCAGCAGCTTGGGTGACAGGAACACCGGGGAGCTGTTTTTT. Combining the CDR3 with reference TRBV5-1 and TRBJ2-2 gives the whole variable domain KAGVTQTPRYLIKTRGQQVTLSCSPISGHRSVSWYQQTPGQGLQFLFEYFSETQRNKGNFPGRFSGRQFSNSRSEMNVSTLELGDSALYLCASSLGDRNTGELFFGEGSRLTVL.

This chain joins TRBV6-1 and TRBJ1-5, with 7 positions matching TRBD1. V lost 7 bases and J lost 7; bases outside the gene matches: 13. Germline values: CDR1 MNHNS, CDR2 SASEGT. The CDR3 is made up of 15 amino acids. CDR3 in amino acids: CASTYLDRVGQPQHF. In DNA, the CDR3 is TGTGCCAGCACATACTTAGACAGGGTAGGACAGCCCCAGCATTTT.

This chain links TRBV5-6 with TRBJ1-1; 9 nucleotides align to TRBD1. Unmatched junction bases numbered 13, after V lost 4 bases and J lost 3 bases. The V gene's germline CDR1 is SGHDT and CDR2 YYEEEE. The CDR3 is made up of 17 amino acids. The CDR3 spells CASSHSKKTGGHTEAFF. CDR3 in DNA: TGTGCCAGCAGCCACTCAAAGAAAACAGGGGGCCACACTGAAGCTTTCTTT.

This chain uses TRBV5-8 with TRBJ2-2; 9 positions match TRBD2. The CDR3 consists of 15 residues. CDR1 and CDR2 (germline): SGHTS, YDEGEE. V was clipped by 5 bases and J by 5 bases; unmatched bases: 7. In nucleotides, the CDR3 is TGTGCCAGCAGTTTAGCGGGAGCAAGAACCGGGGAGCTGTTTTTT. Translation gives CASSLAGARTGELFF.

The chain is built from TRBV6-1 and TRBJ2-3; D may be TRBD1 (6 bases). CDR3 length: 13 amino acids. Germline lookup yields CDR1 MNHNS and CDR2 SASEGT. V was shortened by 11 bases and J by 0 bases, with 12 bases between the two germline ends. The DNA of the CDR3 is TGTGCCGGACGGACAGATAGCACAGATACGCAGTATTTT. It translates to CAGRTDSTDTQYF.

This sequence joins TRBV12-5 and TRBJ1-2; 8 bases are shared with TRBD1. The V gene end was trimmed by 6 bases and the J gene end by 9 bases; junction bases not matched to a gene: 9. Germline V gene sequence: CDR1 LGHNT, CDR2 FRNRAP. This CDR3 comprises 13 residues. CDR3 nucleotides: TGTGCTAGTGGGGACGGACAGGGCGCGCGCTACACCTTC. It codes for CASGDGQGARYTF.

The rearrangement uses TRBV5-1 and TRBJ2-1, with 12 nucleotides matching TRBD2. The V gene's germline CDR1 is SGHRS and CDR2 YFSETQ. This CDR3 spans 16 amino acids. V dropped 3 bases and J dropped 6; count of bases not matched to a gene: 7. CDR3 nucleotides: TGCGCCAGCAGCTCCCTCCTAGCGGGGGGGCCCAATGAGCAGTTCTTC. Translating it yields CASSSLLAGGPNEQFF.